The TCR beta chain described here comes from a study of blood T cell repertoires in COVID-19. The overall study: From the United States, Italy and Spain came samples of acute and convalescent COVID-19. The cDNA or gDNA used as material had been derived from T cells, B-cell-depleted T cells, or PBMCs.

Per germline, CDR1 SNHLY and CDR2 FYNNEI. J lost 6 bases, V lost 4 bases, and 3 bases had no gene match. The length of the CDR3 is 14 residues. Per the study methods: Counts of nucleated cells, estimated from reference gene primer amplification, were obtained. Measured with immunoSEQ multiplex PCR; TCRdb has only the in-frame clones, and not every one. Clonal size and the V and J genes are those of that table, whereas D and trimming came from the DNA. This sample carries about 200,000 clones, 70% to 90% of them seen once, and the ten largest clones take approximately 5%. Sample: peripheral blood. This sequence joins TRBV2 and TRBJ1-5; 10 bases map to TRBD1. The clonotype originates from a woman of 80 years or more with acute or convalescent COVID-19. CDR3 in DNA: TGTGCCAGCAGTGGGACAGGGGGGCTTCAGCCCCAGCATTTT. Translated, it gives CASSGTGGLQPQHF.